This T cell receptor (beta chain) originates from a study of graft-versus-host responses after intestinal transplantation. Overall study: Anti-thymocyte globulin induction preceded about 3 years of tacrolimus and steroid maintenance in all recipients.

About this clone: Its specificity is not known.

Whole-study results and caveats: Present in recipient marrow, GvH clones included some that appeared first in ileum or blood. Allografts carried high graft-versus-host to host-versus-graft clonal ratios in patients having graft-donor T cell macrochimerism. GvH clone levels peaked in circulation, and this peak was associated with early post-transplant HvG declines.

The V end lost 2 bases, the J end lost 4 bases, and 11 bases lay between the germline ends. The CDR3 consists of 14 residues. Germline loops: CDR1 SNHLY, CDR2 FYNNEI. Assay: immunoSEQ multiplex PCR; the TCRdb copy retains only in-frame clones and omits some. The sample lists some 24,000 clones, 80% to 90% occurring once. The clonotype comes from a human patient who received an intestinal transplant, so some T cells may come from the graft donor. The rearrangement links TRBV2 to TRBJ1-1, with D perhaps matching TRBD1 (6 bases). Sequencing used PBMCs, obtained around 460 days after intestinal transplant. CDR3 sequence reads: CASSERGASTEAFF. CDR3 sequence (DNA): TGTGCCAGCAGTGAACGGGGGGCGAGCACTGAAGCTTTCTTT.